This TCR beta chain was sequenced during a study of Graves' ophthalmopathy and Graves' hyperthyroidism. If patients had other autoimmune diseases, uncontrolled infections, pregnancy or lactation, they were excluded. Physicians reached a diagnosis by relying on clinical symptoms, serum thyroxine, TRAb, thyroid ultrasound and orbital computed tomography. Notes on the study in general: Appearing in blood as well were most expanded thyroid clonotypes above 0.001 frequency.

J gave up 4 bases and V 6 bases, and 7 bases lay outside the gene matches. This CDR3 contains 14 residues. This clonotype was picked up many times. What it binds is not known. Investigators amplified TCR beta CDR3 regions from RNA transcripts. An initial RT-PCR round employing HTBI primers preceded a second-round multiplex PCR. TCRdb re-called the multiplex PCR reads with MiXCR, one entry per CDR3 protein. The repertoire holds more than 300,000 distinct CDR3 sequences, with about 18% as singletons. The chain couples TRBV12-3 or TRBV12-4 to TRBJ1-1, with 8 bases lining up with TRBD1. The clonotype originates from an adult woman with stable Graves' hyperthyroidism. What was sequenced was peripheral blood. The DNA for the CDR3 is TGTGCCAGCAGACACGACAGGGGTTTCACTGAAGCTTTCTTT. Protein product: CASRHDRGFTEAFF.